The table lists the clone carrying this TCR beta chain with a few counts. Its antigen is not identified. This specimen belongs to a study of cytomegalovirus exposure and HLA in healthy donors. Study information: The approximately 120 validation repertoires, a later analysis reported, used the same platform as the 666 first-cohort repertoires.

Method: immunoSEQ multiplex PCR; TCRdb's copy keeps in-frame clones and lacks some. This sample has about 190,000 clones, with 86% found just once. General study points: Some TCR beta chains (roughly 150 of them) were listed as cytomegalovirus-associated. Published work reported that the classifier diagnosed cytomegalovirus status with high specificity and sensitivity. A few chains tied to CMV proved CMV antigen-specific in vitro.

The TCR was taken from a woman younger than 30 in good health and CMV-seronegative. The sequencing sample was made of PBMCs.

CDR3 sequence reads: CASSYGQNRQPQHF. The CDR3, as DNA: TGTGCCAGCAGTTACGGGCAGAATCGGCAGCCCCAGCATTTT. The chain couples TRBV6-5 to TRBJ1-5; D not certain. Trimming shortened V by 2 bases and J by 7 bases, and 12 bases separated the two germline ends. CDR1 and CDR2 from the germline V gene are MNHEY and SVGAGI. The CDR3 runs to 14 residues.